Presented here are 10 T cell receptor beta chains from one specimen sequenced in a study of vaccination and CD4 T cells after COVID-19. From the PCR reads, TCRdb called clonotypes with MiXCR, one entry per CDR3 protein. The profile shows over 15,000 distinct CDR3 sequences, approximately 66% of them singletons. The sample in question was CD4+ T cells from blood, obtained after SARS-CoV-2 vaccination. These receptors were taken from a human donor who had recovered from COVID-19.

The rearrangement links TRBV6-1 to TRBJ2-1, with D tentatively TRBD2 (5 bases). The germline V gene encodes CDR1 MNHNS and CDR2 SASEGT. The CDR3 is 15 amino acids. V was trimmed by 1 base and J by 6 bases, leaving 13 bases between them. The CDR3, as DNA: TGTGCCAGCAGTGAAGTCTCGACTACCGGCAATGAGCAGTTCTTC. Translated: CASSEVSTTGNEQFF.

This clonotype was picked up a small number of times. V usage is TRBV2 and J usage is TRBJ2-5; D unresolved. Germline lookup yields CDR1 SNHLY and CDR2 FYNNEI. Trimming stripped 3 bases from V and 4 bases from J, with 6 bases between. The CDR3 runs 12 residues. The CDR3 DNA reads as TGTGCCAGCAGTGAGCCGGGAGAGACCCAGTACTTC. It translates to CASSEPGETQYF. Variable domain in full (rest from reference TRBV2 and TRBJ2-5): EPEVTQTPSHQVTQMGQEVILRCVPISNHLYFYWYRQILGQKVEFLVSFYNNEISEKSEIFDDQFSVERPDGSNFTLKIRSTKLEDSAMYFCASSEPGETQYFGPGTRLLVL.

A few counts support this clonotype. The rearrangement joins TRBV12-5 to TRBJ2-3; no clear D gene. V dropped 6 bases and J dropped 4 bases, with 20 bases sitting between them. The CDR3 sequence is 16 residues long. CDR1 LGHNT and CDR2 FRNRAP come from the germline V gene. In nucleotides, the CDR3 is TGTGCTAGTGGGCCCGGTAAGGATGAGGCCGCAGATACGCAGTATTTT. As protein: CASGPGKDEAADTQYF.

The J gene is TRBJ2-5, the V gene TRBV20-1; a possible D gene is TRBD2 (5 bases). The CDR3 has 15 amino acids. Germline CDR1 is DFQATT and CDR2 is SNEGSKA (reference sequence). Trimming took off 3 bases at V and 9 bases at J, with 23 bases between the two ends. CDR3 sequence: CSASSQPRGLQSQYF. DNA for the CDR3: TGCAGTGCTAGTAGCCAGCCTCGAGGGCTGCAGTCCCAGTACTTC.

The J gene is TRBJ1-2, the V gene TRBV27; 7 nucleotides match TRBD1. CDR1 and CDR2 (germline): MNHEY, SMNVEV (reference sequence). This CDR3 region has 15 residues. V lost 3 bases and J lost 2; bases outside the gene matches: 6. In DNA, the CDR3 is TGTGCCAGCAGTTTTTCAGGACAGGCAAACTATGGCTACACCTTC. Its protein product is CASSFSGQANYGYTF.

This chain uses TRBV7-9 with TRBJ2-7, with 11 bases aligning to TRBD2. V lost 5 bases, J lost 2 bases, and 5 bases stayed unmatched. This CDR3 is built from 15 residues. CDR1 and CDR2 (germline): SEHNR, FQNEAQ (reference sequence). DNA for the CDR3: TGTGCCAGCAGCCCGACTAGCGGGATTACCTACGAGCAGTACTTC. It yields the protein CASSPTSGITYEQYF.

The chain has TRBV7-6 and TRBJ2-1; 10 bases match TRBD2. The germline V gene encodes CDR1 SGHVS and CDR2 FNYEAQ. This CDR3 region has 16 residues. The J segment lost 2 bases and the V segment lost 4 bases, leaving 5 bases of the junction unmatched. The CDR3 sequence is CASSWRGTSAYNEQFF. The CDR3 DNA reads TGTGCCAGCAGCTGGCGGGGGACTAGCGCCTACAATGAGCAGTTCTTC. Variable domain in full (rest from reference TRBV7-6 and TRBJ2-1): GAGVSQSPRYKVTKRGQDVALRCDPISGHVSLYWYRQALGQGPEFLTYFNYEAQQDKSGLPNDRFSAERPEGSISTLTIQRTEQRDSAMYRCASSWRGTSAYNEQFFGPGTRLTVL.

This chain joins TRBV6-5 and TRBJ1-4; 9 nucleotides agree with TRBD1. This CDR3 is 14 amino acids long. CDR1 and CDR2 (germline): MNHEY, SVGAGI. V shed 4 bases and J 7 bases; nucleotides not matched to a gene: 4. CDR3 in DNA: TGTGCCAGCAGTTCCGGGACAGGGACTGAAAAACTGTTTTTT. This encodes CASSSGTGTEKLFF.

The V gene is TRBV6-1, the J gene TRBJ1-1; D not resolved. From germline, CDR1 is MNHNS and CDR2 SASEGT. CDR3 length: 13 amino acids. The ends were cut back, 5 bases at V and 5 bases at J, with 12 bases in the middle. The CDR3 bases are TGTGCCAGCAGTAGGTACGGGGATACTGAAGCTTTCTTT. It specifies CASSRYGDTEAFF.

V usage is TRBV21-1 and J usage is TRBJ2-7; the table gives TRBD2 as D, unverified against the DNA. TRBV21-1 is classified as a pseudogene. The CDR3 length is 17 residues. The CDR3 protein is CASSKLQGQRFTYEQYF. The CDR3 bases are TGTGCCAGCAGCAAGCTCCAAGGGCAGCGGTTTACCTACGAGCAGTACTTC.